Reported below is one TCR beta chain. What it binds is not known. Each CDR3 protein gets one entry after TCRdb re-called the 5' RACE reads with MiXCR. The data show 400,000 to 650,000 distinct CDR3 sequences, less than 25% seen once. Unmatched junction bases numbered 10, after V lost 7 bases and J lost 13 bases. Germline-derived CDR1 and CDR2 are MNHNS and SASEGT. The CDR3 spans 14 residues. The sample originates from a study of T cells after yellow fever vaccination. Study outcomes and limitations: Most primary-vaccination clones reappeared after the booster (96% CD4, roughly 88% CD8).

This chain links TRBV6-1 with TRBJ2-2; TRBD2 agrees at 12 bases. The receptor's source is a man between 18 and 29 years old who received the YFV17D yellow fever vaccine. Sequencing used PBMCs, obtained roughly 20 days after the first yellow fever vaccination. The CDR3 loop is CASTGGLAGQGLFF. The CDR3 DNA sequence: TGTGCCAGCACCGGAGGACTAGCGGGGCAGGGGCTGTTTTTT.